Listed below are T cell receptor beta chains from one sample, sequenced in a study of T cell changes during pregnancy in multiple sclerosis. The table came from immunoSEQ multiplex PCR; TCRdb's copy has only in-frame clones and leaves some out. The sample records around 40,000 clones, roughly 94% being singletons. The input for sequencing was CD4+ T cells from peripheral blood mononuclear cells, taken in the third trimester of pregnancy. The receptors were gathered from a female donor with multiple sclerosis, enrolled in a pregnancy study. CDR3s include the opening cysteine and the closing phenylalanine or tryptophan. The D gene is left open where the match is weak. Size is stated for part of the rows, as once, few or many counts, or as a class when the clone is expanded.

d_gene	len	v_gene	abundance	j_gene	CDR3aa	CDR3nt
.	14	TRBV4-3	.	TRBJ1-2	CASSQVVGGYGYTF	TGCGCCAGCAGCCAAGTTGTGGGAGGCTATGGCTACACCTTC
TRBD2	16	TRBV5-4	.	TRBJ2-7	CASSSSGRAVLNEQYF	TGTGCCAGCAGCTCTAGCGGGAGGGCCGTTCTCAACGAGCAGTACTTC
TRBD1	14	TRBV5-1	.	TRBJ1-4	CASSFQGAGEKLFF	TGCGCCAGCAGCTTCCAGGGGGCAGGGGAAAAACTGTTTTTT
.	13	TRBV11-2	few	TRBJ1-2	CASSLLGPYGYTF	TGTGCCAGCAGCTTATTGGGGCCCTATGGCTACACCTTC
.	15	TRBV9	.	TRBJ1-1	CASSVATGRNTEAFF	TGTGCCAGCAGCGTAGCTACTGGTAGGAACACTGAAGCTTTCTTT
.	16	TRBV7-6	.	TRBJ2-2	CASSLNAGRNTGELFF	TGTGCCAGCAGCTTGAACGCGGGACGAAACACCGGGGAGCTGTTTTTT
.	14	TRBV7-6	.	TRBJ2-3	CASSIGRTEDTQYF	TGTGCCAGCAGCATCGGGAGAACGGAAGATACGCAGTATTTT
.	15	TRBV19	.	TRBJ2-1	CASGPRLGVVDEQFF	TGTGCCAGTGGCCCGAGGCTCGGGGTGGTGGATGAGCAGTTCTTC
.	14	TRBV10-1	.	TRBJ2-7	CASSESGQNYEQYF	TGCGCCAGCAGTGAGTCCGGTCAAAACTACGAGCAGTACTTC
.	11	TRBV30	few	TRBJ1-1	CAWSLSTEAFF	TGTGCCTGGAGTCTGTCCACTGAAGCTTTCTTT
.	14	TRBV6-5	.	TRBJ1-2	CASSRPDIKYGYTF	TGTGCCAGCAGTCGGCCGGACATTAAATATGGCTACACCTTC
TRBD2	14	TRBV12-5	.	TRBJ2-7	CASGLVAGVGGQYF	TGTGCTAGTGGTTTGGTAGCGGGAGTAGGCGGGCAGTACTTC
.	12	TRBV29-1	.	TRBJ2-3	CSASGGADTQYF	TGCAGCGCGTCGGGGGGCGCAGATACGCAGTATTTT
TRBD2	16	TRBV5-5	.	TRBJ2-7	CASSFATSDPVYEQYF	TGTGCCAGCAGCTTCGCCACTAGCGACCCTGTTTACGAGCAGTACTTC
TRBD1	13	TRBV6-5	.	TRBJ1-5	CASSRDRGQPQHF	TGTGCCAGCAGTCGAGACAGGGGACAGCCCCAGCATTTT
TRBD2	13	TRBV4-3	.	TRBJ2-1	CASSALTSGEQFF	TGCGCCAGCAGTGCCCTAACTAGCGGCGAGCAGTTCTTC
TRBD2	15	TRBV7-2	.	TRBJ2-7	CASSSRLALSYEQYF	TGTGCCAGCAGCTCGCGACTAGCGTTATCCTACGAGCAGTACTTC
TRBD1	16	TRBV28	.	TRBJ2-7	CASSLYPGTGVSEQYF	TGTGCCAGCAGTTTATATCCCGGGACAGGGGTTAGCGAGCAGTACTTC
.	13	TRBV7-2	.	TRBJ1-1	CASSLGQLPEAFF	TGTGCCAGCAGCTTAGGACAGCTCCCTGAAGCTTTCTTT
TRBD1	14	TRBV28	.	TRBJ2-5	CASSWDRGVETQYF	TGTGCCAGCAGTTGGGACAGGGGTGTAGAGACCCAGTACTTC